This TCR beta chain was sequenced in a study of human T cells and chemical hapten exposure. The time point: patch test 1, 2 weeks after DPC sensitization. As to treatment: therapeutic diphenylcyclopropenone sensitization with weekly scalp DPC. This clonotype was seen more than once but under ten times. The library put unique molecular identifiers onto individual cDNA molecules. As handled by the study authors: With a range of 23,224 to 690,600, the median per sample was 95,638 TCRs. One entry per CDR3 protein results from TCRdb running MiXCR on the RACE reads. The V and J calls reflect TCRdb's pipeline rather than the authors' work. Seen here are tens of thousands of distinct CDR3 sequences, 30% to 35% observed once, and the top ten hold about 9.6%. The sample consisted of whole blood, taken in connection with sensitization to the hapten diphenylcyclopropenone (DPC). The receptor was isolated from a man aged 35-49 years with alopecia areata. Some clones in this sample may be carry-over from other donors' samples.

The CDR3 here is CASSLALAIDRGRDGYTF. CDR3 DNA: TGTGCCAGCAGCTTAGCGTTGGCGATCGACAGGGGGCGAGATGGCTACACCTTC. This rearrangement joins TRBV7-2 to TRBJ1-2; 10 nucleotides align to TRBD1. The V and J ends lost 0 bases and 6 bases, in that order; junction bases with no gene match: 13. Germline-derived CDR1 and CDR2 are SGHTA and FQGNSA. The CDR3 spans 18 residues.